This TCR beta chain was recorded in a study of T cell responses to AZD1222 COVID-19 vaccine. Study-wide context: Pooled in the analysis were second doses at about 4 or about 12 weeks.

Points from the study as a whole: Targeting of unmutated variant regions was reportedly seen in nearly half of spike-specific TCRs.

Concerning this clone itself: What it binds is not known.

Repertoires were generated with immunoSEQ multiplex PCR, while TCRdb's copy carries only in-frame clones and drops some. The data hold more than 100,000 clones, with 70% to 90% observed a single time. The sequenced sample was peripheral blood, obtained on day 0 of AZD1222 vaccination. The sequence came from an adult in good health.

CDR3 DNA sequence: TGTGCCAGCAGCCCGACGACAGGGGGGCATCAAGAGACCCAGTACTTC. As protein: CASSPTTGGHQETQYF. The chain combines TRBV7-3 with TRBJ2-5, with 9 bases aligning to TRBD1. Germline assignment: CDR1 SGHTA and CDR2 FQGTGA. The CDR3 sequence is 16 residues long. V dropped 5 bases and J dropped 2; count of bases not matched to a gene: 9.